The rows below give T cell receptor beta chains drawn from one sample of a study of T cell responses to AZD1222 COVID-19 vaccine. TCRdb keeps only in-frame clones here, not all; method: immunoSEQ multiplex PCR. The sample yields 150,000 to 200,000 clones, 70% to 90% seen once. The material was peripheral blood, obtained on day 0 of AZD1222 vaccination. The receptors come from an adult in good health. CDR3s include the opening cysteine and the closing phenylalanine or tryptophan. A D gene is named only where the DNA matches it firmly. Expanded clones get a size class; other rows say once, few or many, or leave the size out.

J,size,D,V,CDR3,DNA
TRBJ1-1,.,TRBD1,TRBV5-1,CASSRHGAGQGAAKVSAEAFF,TGCGCCAGCAGCCGCCATGGCGCCGGACAGGGGGCGGCGAAAGTCTCCGCTGAAGCTTTCTTT
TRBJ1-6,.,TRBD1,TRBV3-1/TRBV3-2,CASSQGQGYSPLHF,TGTGCCAGCAGCCAAGGACAGGGATACTCACCCCTCCACTTT
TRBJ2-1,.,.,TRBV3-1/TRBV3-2,CASSQGMNYPNEQFF,TGTGCCAGCAGCCAAGGGATGAACTATCCCAATGAGCAGTTCTTC
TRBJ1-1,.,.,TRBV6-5,CASTWNTEAFF,TGTGCCAGCACATGGAACACTGAAGCTTTCTTT
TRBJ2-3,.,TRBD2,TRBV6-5,CASTPQGLPTDTQYF,TGTGCCAGCACCCCTCAGGGACTACCCACAGATACGCAGTATTTT
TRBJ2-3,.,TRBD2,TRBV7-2,CASSLDKRDSDTQYF,TGTGCCAGCAGCTTAGATAAGCGGGACTCAGATACGCAGTATTTT
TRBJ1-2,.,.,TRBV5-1,CASSLDGQPSYGYTF,TGCGCCAGCAGCTTGGACGGACAGCCTTCCTACGGCTACACCTTC
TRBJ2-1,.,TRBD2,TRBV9,CASSAPGLAGGPNSYNEQFF,TGTGCCAGCAGCGCACCGGGACTAGCGGGAGGACCCAACTCCTACAATGAGCAGTTCTTC
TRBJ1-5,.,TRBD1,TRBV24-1,CATSADRGNQPQHF,TGTGCCACCAGTGCGGACAGGGGCAATCAGCCCCAGCATTTT
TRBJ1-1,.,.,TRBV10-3,CAIREDTYTEAFF,TGTGCCATCCGGGAAGACACTTACACTGAAGCTTTCTTT
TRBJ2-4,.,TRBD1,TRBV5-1,CASSLDPQGARTKNIQYF,TGCGCCAGCAGCTTGGATCCACAGGGGGCAAGGACCAAAAACATTCAGTACTTC
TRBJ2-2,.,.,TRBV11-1,CASSSEEVGELFF,TGTGCCAGCAGTTCAGAGGAGGTCGGGGAGCTGTTTTTT
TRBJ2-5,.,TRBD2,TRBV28,CASSFSAGGQETQYF,TGTGCCAGCAGTTTCTCAGCGGGGGGACAAGAGACCCAGTACTTC
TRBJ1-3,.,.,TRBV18,CASSSEKSSGNTIYF,TGTGCCAGCTCATCTGAAAAGTCCTCTGGAAACACCATATATTTT
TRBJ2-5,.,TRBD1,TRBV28,CASSPRTGRTTQYF,TGTGCCAGCAGTCCCCGGACAGGACGAACGACCCAGTACTTC
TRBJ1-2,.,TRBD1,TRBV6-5,CASSYGQGDGYTF,TGTGCCAGCAGTTACGGCCAGGGGGATGGCTACACCTTC
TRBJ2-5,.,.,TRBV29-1,CSVAAASETQYF,TGCAGCGTTGCGGCGGCTAGTGAGACCCAGTACTTC
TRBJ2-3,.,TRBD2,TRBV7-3,CASSLTSLAGAPKHTDTQYF,TGTGCCAGCAGCTTAACAAGTCTAGCGGGAGCCCCTAAACACACAGATACGCAGTATTTT
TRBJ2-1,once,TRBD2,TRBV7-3,CASSQRMGEGEQFF,TGTGCCAGCAGCCAGAGAATGGGGGAGGGTGAGCAGTTCTTC
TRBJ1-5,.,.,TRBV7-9,CASSLEISNQPQHF,TGTGCCAGCAGCCTGGAGATCAGCAATCAGCCCCAGCATTTT
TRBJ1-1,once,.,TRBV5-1,CASSLDPGVVTEAFF,TGCGCCAGCAGCTTGGATCCGGGGGTTGTCACTGAAGCTTTCTTT
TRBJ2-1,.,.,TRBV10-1,CASSSGDGSYNEQFF,TGCGCCAGCAGTTCGGGGGACGGATCCTACAATGAGCAGTTCTTC
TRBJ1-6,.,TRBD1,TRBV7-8,CASSPQTGYRSPLHF,TGTGCCAGCAGCCCACAGACAGGGTATCGTTCACCCCTCCACTTT
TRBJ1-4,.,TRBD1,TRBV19,CASSRQGQTTEKLFF,TGTGCCAGTAGCCGACAGGGACAAACAACCGAAAAACTGTTTTTT
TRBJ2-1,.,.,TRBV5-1,CASSWGNEQFF,TGCGCCAGCAGCTGGGGCAATGAGCAGTTCTTC
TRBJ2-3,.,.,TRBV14,CASSQQTLRTDTQYF,TGTGCCAGCAGCCAACAGACCCTTCGCACAGATACGCAGTATTTT
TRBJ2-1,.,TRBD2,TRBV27,CASWTSSPGLAGRTSSYNEQFF,TGTGCCAGCTGGACATCATCCCCGGGGCTAGCGGGACGGACAAGCTCCTACAATGAGCAGTTCTTC
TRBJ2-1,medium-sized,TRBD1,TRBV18,CASSPLPGTGYNEQFF,TGTGCCAGCTCACCTCTACCTGGGACAGGGTACAATGAGCAGTTCTTC
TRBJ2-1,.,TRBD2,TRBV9,CASSVQAGGPVGDEQFF,TGTGCCAGCAGCGTACAGGCGGGAGGGCCCGTGGGAGATGAGCAGTTCTTC
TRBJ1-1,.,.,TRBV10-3,CAIEPAPLGTEAFF,TGTGCCATCGAACCCGCCCCTCTGGGCACTGAAGCTTTCTTT
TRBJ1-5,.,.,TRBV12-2,CASRLARADSTNQPQHF,TGTGCAAGTCGCTTAGCGCGGGCGGACAGTACCAATCAGCCCCAGCATTTT
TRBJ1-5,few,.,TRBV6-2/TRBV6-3,CASSDPPTGDLRGPQHF,TGTGCCAGCAGTGATCCCCCAACAGGTGATCTCAGGGGGCCCCAGCATTTT
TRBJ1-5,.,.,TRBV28,CASSLWGNTQHF,TGTGCCAGCAGTTTGTGGGGGAATACCCAGCATTTT
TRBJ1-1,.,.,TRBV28,CASSVGWGEQSAFF,TGTGCCAGCAGTGTGGGGTGGGGCGAACAGTCAGCTTTCTTT
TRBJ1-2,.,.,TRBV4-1,CASSQEGSGTGYGYTF,TGCGCCAGCAGCCAAGAGGGATCCGGGACGGGCTATGGCTACACCTTC
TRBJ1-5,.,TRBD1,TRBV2,CASSGDRGDQPQHF,TGTGCCAGCAGTGGGGACAGGGGCGATCAGCCCCAGCATTTT
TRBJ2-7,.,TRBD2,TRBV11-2,CASSSAGTTPYEQYF,TGTGCCAGCAGCTCCGCCGGGACTACGCCCTACGAGCAGTACTTC
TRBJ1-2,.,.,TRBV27,CASRDTPFSLALLHIYGYTF,TGTGCCAGCAGGGATACTCCCTTCTCACTGGCCTTACTTCATATCTATGGCTACACCTTC
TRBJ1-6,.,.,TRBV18,CASSPSDGNSPLHF,TGTGCCAGCTCACCGTCGGACGGCAATTCACCCCTCCACTTT
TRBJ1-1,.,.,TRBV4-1,CASSHGTTSTFF,TGCGCCAGCAGCCACGGGACCACGTCGACTTTCTTT
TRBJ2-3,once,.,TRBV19,CASSKRLLGGGTDTQYF,TGTGCCAGTAGTAAAAGGTTGTTAGGAGGAGGCACAGATACGCAGTATTTT
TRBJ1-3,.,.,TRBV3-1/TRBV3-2,CASSRMHRTSSSGNTIYF,TGTGCCAGCAGCCGAATGCACCGGACCTCGAGCTCTGGAAACACCATATATTTT
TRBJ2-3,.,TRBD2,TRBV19,CASSLTGTIGTDTQYF,TGTGCCAGTAGTCTCACCGGGACTATCGGCACAGATACGCAGTATTTT
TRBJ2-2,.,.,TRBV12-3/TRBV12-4,CASSFRLSGELFF,TGTGCCAGCAGTTTTCGGCTTTCCGGGGAGCTGTTTTTT
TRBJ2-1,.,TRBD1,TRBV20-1,CSASGTGYNEQFF,TGCAGTGCTAGTGGGACAGGATACAATGAGCAGTTCTTC
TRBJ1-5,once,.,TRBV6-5,CASSYSTKGNQPQHF,TGTGCCAGCAGTTACTCGACCAAGGGCAATCAGCCCCAGCATTTT
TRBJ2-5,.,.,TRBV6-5,CASRAGQYQETQYF,TGTGCCAGCAGGGCAGGACAGTACCAAGAGACCCAGTACTTC
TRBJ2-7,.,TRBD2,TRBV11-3,CASSSGTSYEQYF,TGTGCCAGCAGCTCAGGGACTAGCTACGAGCAGTACTTC
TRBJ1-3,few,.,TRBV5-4,CASSLAPGSSGNTIYF,TGTGCCAGCAGCTTGGCCCCAGGGAGCTCTGGAAACACCATATATTTT
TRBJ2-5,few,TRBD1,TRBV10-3,CAISGPGTGEETQYF,TGTGCCATCAGTGGCCCCGGGACAGGGGAAGAGACCCAGTACTTC
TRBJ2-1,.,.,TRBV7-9,CASSGTSRAYNEQFF,TGTGCCAGCAGCGGTACGAGCAGGGCCTACAATGAGCAGTTCTTC
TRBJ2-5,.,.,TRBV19,CASGQRVQETQYF,TGTGCCAGTGGACAGAGGGTACAAGAGACCCAGTACTTC
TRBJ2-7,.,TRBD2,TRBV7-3,CASSSTSGINEQYF,TGTGCCAGCAGCTCCACTAGCGGGATAAACGAGCAGTACTTC
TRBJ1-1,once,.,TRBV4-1,CASSQDATIHAFF,TGCGCCAGCAGCCAAGACGCGACGATCCACGCTTTCTTT
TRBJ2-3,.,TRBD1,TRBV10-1,CASSERGTGGTDTQYF,TGCGCCAGCAGTGAACGGGGGACAGGGGGCACAGATACGCAGTATTTT
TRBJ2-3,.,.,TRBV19,CASSVNTDTQYF,TGTGCCAGTAGTGTGAACACAGATACGCAGTATTTT
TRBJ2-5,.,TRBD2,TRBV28,CASSWGGDGETQYF,TGTGCCAGCAGTTGGGGAGGGGACGGAGAGACCCAGTACTTC
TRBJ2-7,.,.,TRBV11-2,CASSRVRGGTSYEQYF,TGTGCCAGCAGCAGGGTTCGGGGCGGGACCTCCTACGAGCAGTACTTC
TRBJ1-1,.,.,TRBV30,CAWSVQRPTEAFF,TGTGCCTGGAGTGTACAGCGTCCCACTGAAGCTTTCTTT
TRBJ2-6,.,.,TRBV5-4,CASSFSQMRGGANVLTF,TGTGCCAGCAGCTTTTCCCAGATGAGGGGCGGGGCCAACGTCCTGACTTTC